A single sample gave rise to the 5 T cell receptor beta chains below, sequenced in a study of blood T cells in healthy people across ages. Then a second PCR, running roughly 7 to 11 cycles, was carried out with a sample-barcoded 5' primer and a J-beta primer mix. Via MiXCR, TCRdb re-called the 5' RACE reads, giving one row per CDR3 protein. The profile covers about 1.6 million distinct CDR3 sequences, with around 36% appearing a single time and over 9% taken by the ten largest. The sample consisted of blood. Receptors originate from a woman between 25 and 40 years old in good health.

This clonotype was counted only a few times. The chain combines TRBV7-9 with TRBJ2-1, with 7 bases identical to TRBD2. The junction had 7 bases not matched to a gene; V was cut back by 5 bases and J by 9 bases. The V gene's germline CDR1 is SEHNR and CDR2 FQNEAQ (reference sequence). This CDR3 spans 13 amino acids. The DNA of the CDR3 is TGTGCCAGCAGCCCGGGGACTAATGGTGAGCAGTTCTTC. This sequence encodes CASSPGTNGEQFF.

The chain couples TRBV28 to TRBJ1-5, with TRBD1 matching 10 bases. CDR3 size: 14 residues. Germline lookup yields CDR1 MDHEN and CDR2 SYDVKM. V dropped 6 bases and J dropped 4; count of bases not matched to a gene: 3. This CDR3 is CASSDRGRNQPQHF. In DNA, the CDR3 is TGTGCCAGCAGCGACAGGGGGCGGAATCAGCCCCAGCATTTT. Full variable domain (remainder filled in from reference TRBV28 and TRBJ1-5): DVKVTQSSRYLVKRTGEKVFLECVQDMDHENMFWYRQDPGLGLRLIYFSYDVKMKEKGDIPEGYSVSREKKERFSLILESASTNQTSMYLCASSDRGRNQPQHFGDGTRLSIL.

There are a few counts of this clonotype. DNA for the CDR3: TGCAGCTCGGAGTTTGGAGATACGCAGTATTTT. This sequence encodes CSSEFGDTQYF. This chain links TRBV29-1 with TRBJ2-3, with D unclear. The V end was cut by 8 bases, the J end by 5 bases, with 11 bases between. The CDR3 consists of 11 residues. CDR1 is SQVTM, CDR2 ANQGSEA, per germline.

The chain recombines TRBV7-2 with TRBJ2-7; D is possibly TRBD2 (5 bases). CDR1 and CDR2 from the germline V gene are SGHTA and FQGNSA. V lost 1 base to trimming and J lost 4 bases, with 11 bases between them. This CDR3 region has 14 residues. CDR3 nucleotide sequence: TGTGCCAGCAGCTTAGTATCGGGAATGTACGAGCAGTACTTC. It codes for CASSLVSGMYEQYF.

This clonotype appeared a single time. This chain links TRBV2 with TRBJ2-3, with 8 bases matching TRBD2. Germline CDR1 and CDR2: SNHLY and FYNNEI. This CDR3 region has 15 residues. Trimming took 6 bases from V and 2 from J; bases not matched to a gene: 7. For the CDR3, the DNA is TGTGCCAGCAGCAAAGAGCGGGGGTACACAGATACGCAGTATTTT. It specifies CASSKERGYTDTQYF. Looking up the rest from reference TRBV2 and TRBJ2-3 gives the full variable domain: EPEVTQTPSHQVTQMGQEVILRCVPISNHLYFYWYRQILGQKVEFLVSFYNNEISEKSEIFDDQFSVERPDGSNFTLKIRSTKLEDSAMYFCASSKERGYTDTQYFGPGTRLTVL.